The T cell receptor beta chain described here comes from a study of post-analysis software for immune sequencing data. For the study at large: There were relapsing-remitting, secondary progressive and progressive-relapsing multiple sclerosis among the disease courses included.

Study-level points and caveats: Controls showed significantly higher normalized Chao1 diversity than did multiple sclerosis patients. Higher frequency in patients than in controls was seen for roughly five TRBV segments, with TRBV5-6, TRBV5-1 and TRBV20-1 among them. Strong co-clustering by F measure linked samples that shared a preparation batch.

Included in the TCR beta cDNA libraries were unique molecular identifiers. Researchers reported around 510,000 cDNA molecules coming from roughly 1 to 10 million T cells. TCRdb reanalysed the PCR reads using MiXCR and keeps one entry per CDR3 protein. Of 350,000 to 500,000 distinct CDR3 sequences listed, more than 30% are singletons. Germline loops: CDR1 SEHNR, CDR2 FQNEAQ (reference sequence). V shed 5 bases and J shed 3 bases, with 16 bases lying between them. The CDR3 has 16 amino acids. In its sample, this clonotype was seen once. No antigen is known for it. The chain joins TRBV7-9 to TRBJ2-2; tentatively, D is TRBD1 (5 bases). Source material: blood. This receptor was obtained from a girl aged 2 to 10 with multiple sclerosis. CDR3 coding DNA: TGTGCCAGCAGCCGATTAGACAGCCGGGACACCGGGGAGCTGTTTTTT. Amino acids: CASSRLDSRDTGELFF.